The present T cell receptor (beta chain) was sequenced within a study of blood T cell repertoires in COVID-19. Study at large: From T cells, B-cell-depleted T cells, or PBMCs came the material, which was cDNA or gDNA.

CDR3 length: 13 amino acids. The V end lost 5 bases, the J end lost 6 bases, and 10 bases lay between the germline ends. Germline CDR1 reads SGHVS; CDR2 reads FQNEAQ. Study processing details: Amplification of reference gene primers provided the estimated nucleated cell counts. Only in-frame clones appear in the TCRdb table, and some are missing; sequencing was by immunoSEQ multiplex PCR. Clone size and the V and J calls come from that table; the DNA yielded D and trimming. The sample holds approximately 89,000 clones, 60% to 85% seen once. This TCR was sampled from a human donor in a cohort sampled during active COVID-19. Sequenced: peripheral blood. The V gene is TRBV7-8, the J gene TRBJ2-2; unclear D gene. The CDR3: CASSLSSSGELFF. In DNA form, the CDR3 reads TGTGCCAGCAGCCTAAGTAGCTCCGGGGAGCTGTTTTTT.